This T cell receptor beta chain was profiled in a study of identical twins. Study results and limitations: The abundant beta clonotypes from cord blood had fewer insertions, and memory repertoires had none of this.

Trimming shortened V by 3 bases and J by 0 bases, and 8 bases separated the two germline ends. There are 13 residues in the CDR3. Germline assignment: CDR1 SQVTM and CDR2 ANQGSEA. Via MiXCR, TCRdb re-called the 5' RACE reads, giving one row per CDR3 protein. The sample holds about 530,000 distinct CDR3 sequences, about 15% seen once. A remark on this clonotype: As yet, its antigen is unknown.

This sample was shared with a second study, whose subject was yellow fever vaccine responses in identical twins.

This chain connects TRBV29-1 to TRBJ1-1, with a tentative D call TRBD1 (6 bases). The sequencing sample was made of CD4+ T cells sorted from blood. This TCR was sampled from a young woman in good health. The CDR3 is CSVETGVNTEAFF. The CDR3 coding sequence is TGCAGCGTTGAGACAGGTGTGAACACTGAAGCTTTCTTT.